This T cell receptor beta chain was recorded in a study of blood T cell repertoires in COVID-19 (dated by TCRdb to 2019 to 2021). About the full investigation: The collaborator samples originated in the United States, Italy and Spain and spanned the acute and convalescent phases of COVID-19. Samples came from the ongoing ImmuneRACE study (first 160 participants) plus 1,254 subjects from 6 global collaborators. Nearly every sample came with metadata listing a de-identified subject ID, COVID-19 status, age in years and sex. Where available, HLA class I and class II types were obtained from metadata supplied by the sample provider rather than from assay-based typing. A freely available public database, intended as a resource for researchers studying the immune response to SARS-CoV-2, is where the repertoires were released. Deeply sampled blood TCRbeta repertoires from subjects exposed to, actively infected with, or recovered from COVID-19 were included in the dataset. The prospective study material was composed of cDNA or gDNA derived from T cells, B-cell-depleted T cells, or PBMCs. Study-level results and caveats: Clinical and demographic metadata were provided uncurated, with the amount varying by source and participant.

The immunoSEQ Assay, a bias-controlled multiplex PCR, was used to amplify TCRbeta CDR3 regions from genomic DNA. Per the original workflow: The number of nucleated cells in each sample was estimated from the amplification of reference gene primers within the assay. Sequence reads were collapsed and filtered to measure the absolute abundance of every unique TCRbeta CDR3 rearrangement. For each sample, productive Simpson clonality was calculated as the square root of Simpson's diversity index across productive rearrangements. TCRdb mirrors the immuneACCESS table, restricted to in-frame sequences. Some clones are absent from its copies; in checked studies, under half trace to an unresolved V gene, and the reason for the others is unknown. V and J calls and clone size follow that table, whereas D and trimming were derived from the DNA. This sample has about 370,000 clones in its table, and roughly nine tenths of those were observed once. The top ten hold around 1% of the sample.

The CDR3 covers 14 residues, taking in both the cysteine and the phenylalanine. Of the read, only the CDR3 DNA is kept; its 42 bases are in frame from base 1. Based on the germline V gene, the CDR1 and CDR2 sequences are MNHEY and SVGAGI. The V end loses 7 bases and the J end loses 0 bases, and a stretch of 10 bases separates them. On this clone itself: Its target antigen remains unknown. No quality values exist for individual bases; no much larger clone is one base distant.

In the prospective study, participants were roughly 18 to 100 years old, resided in under 30 geographic areas of the United States, and were enrolled through a virtual design. To assign participants to cohorts, the prospective study relied on clinical history that participants themselves reported in a screening survey and a study questionnaire. Recovered participants in ImmuneRACE Cohort 3 were defined by two consecutive negative NP/OP PCR tests, clearance by a healthcare professional, or resolution of symptoms. Each participant in the prospective study had whole blood, serum and a nasopharyngeal or oropharyngeal swab collected by mobile phlebotomists. Additional blood draws and questionnaires over a roughly two-month period could optionally be provided by prospective study participants. Prospective study blood samples were shipped either frozen or at room temperature before DNA extraction.

The sample comprised PBMCs or T cells enriched from blood (not recorded which). This receptor was identified in a young man who had recovered from COVID-19. The V and J segments used are TRBV6-5 and TRBJ1-3; the D gene lacks a confident call. The base sequence is TGTGCCAGCACCATGGGCCGCTCTGGAAACACCATATATTTT. Its coded protein is CASTMGRSGNTIYF.